This record concerns one T cell receptor (beta chain) sequence. The data were obtained in a study of cytomegalovirus exposure and HLA in healthy donors. Germline assignment: CDR1 SGHRS and CDR2 YFSETQ. Trimming took off 5 bases at V and 7 bases at J, with 15 bases between the two ends. This CDR3 is 14 amino acids long. Both 60 Vbeta primers and 13 Jbeta primers went into the PCR. Data came from immunoSEQ multiplex PCR; TCRdb stores just in-frame clones and leaves some out. The table includes about 160,000 clones, 80% detected once. Specimen: PBMCs. The sequence was collected from a man aged 25-45 years in good health and CMV-seronegative. The rearrangement links TRBV5-1 to TRBJ2-2, with D maybe TRBD1 (5 bases). The CDR3 coding sequence is TGCGCCAGCAGTAGGACACTTACTGACGGGGAGCTGTTTTTT. It specifies CASSRTLTDGELFF.